This T cell receptor (beta chain) came from a study of blood T cell repertoires in COVID-19. On the study more broadly: Sites across the United States, Italy and Spain contributed samples from acute and convalescent COVID-19. From T cells, B-cell-depleted T cells, or PBMCs came the material, which was cDNA or gDNA.

V lost 5 bases and J lost 8, with 12 bases in between. The CDR3 consists of 12 residues. Germline V gene lookup returns CDR1 LNHDA and CDR2 SQIVND (reference sequence). The participants were between roughly 18 and 100 years old and came from under 25 US areas. Recovery among Cohort 3 donors was established by two negative PCRs, clearance, or symptom resolution. TCRdb keeps only in-frame clones here, not all; method: immunoSEQ multiplex PCR. This table holds some 400,000 clones, over 75% found once. The clonotype comes from a man younger than 45 who had recovered from COVID-19. The sequenced sample was PBMCs or T cells enriched from blood (not recorded which). V gene TRBV19 combines with J gene TRBJ1-1; D is unresolved. Written as DNA, the CDR3 is TGTGCCAGTAGTGTCTTTGGGGAGGAAGCTTTCTTT. Its translation is CASSVFGEEAFF.